The 4 T cell receptor beta chains presented below share a single source sample, sequenced in a study of T cell repertoires in cytomegalovirus infection. TCRdb reprocessed the reads with MiXCR, giving one entry per CDR3 protein. The sample has a few hundred thousand distinct CDR3 sequences, under 25% seen once. No antigens are known for them. Sequenced here: cultured PBMCs, sampled from culture after CMV antigen stimulation. These TCRs come from a human donor in good health (CMV status not recorded). Some clones in this sample may be carry-over from other donors' samples.

The CDR3 DNA follows: TGTGCCACCAGTGATTTGGGGACAGCAACCGGGGAGCTGTTTTTT. This translates into CATSDLGTATGELFF. The V and J genes are TRBV24-1 and TRBJ2-2, with 7 bases aligning to TRBD1. Per the germline V gene, CDR1 is KGHDR and CDR2 is SFDVKD. The CDR3 covers 15 residues. V lost 0 bases, J lost 5 bases, and 2 bases stayed unmatched.

In this sample, this clonotype turned up many times. The chain links TRBV12-3 or TRBV12-4 to TRBJ2-1; weak D call: TRBD2 (5 bases). The length of the CDR3 is 14 residues. Trimming left V 0 bases short and J 9 bases short, with 12 bases between. Written as DNA, the CDR3 is TGTGCCAGCAGTTTAGCTGCCCTAGGACTTGAGCAGTTCTTC. Translated, it gives CASSLAALGLEQFF.

This clonotype was detected many times. The CDR3 here is CASRGGPSNTEAFF. In DNA, the CDR3 is TGTGCCAGCAGGGGAGGGCCCTCCAACACTGAAGCTTTCTTT. V and J are TRBV27 and TRBJ1-1; D gene uncertain. Germline CDR1 reads MNHEY; CDR2 reads SMNVEV (reference sequence). Between the trimmed V and J ends, which lost 6 bases and 2 bases, there was a span of 13 bases. The CDR3 has 14 amino acids.

The genes are TRBV27 and TRBJ2-3; no firm D call. V lost 5 bases and J 2 bases, leaving 11 bases between the germline ends. CDR1 is MNHEY and CDR2 is SMNVEV in the germline V gene (reference sequence). CDR3 size: 14 residues. The DNA for the CDR3 is TGTGCCAGCAGTCCCCCCTCCCTCACAGATACGCAGTATTTT. Translated, it gives CASSPPSLTDTQYF.